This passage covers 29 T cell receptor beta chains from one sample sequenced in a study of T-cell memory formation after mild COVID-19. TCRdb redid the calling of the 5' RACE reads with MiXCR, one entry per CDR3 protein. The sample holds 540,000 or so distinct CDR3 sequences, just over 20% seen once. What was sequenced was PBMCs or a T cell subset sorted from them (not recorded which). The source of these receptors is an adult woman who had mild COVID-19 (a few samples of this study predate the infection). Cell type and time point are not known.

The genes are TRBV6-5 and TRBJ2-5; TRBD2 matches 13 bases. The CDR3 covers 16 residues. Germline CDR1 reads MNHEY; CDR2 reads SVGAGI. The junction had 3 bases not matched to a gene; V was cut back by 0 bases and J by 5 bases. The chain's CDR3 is CASSYSTSGGQETQYF. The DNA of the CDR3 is TGTGCCAGCAGTTACTCGACTAGCGGGGGGCAGGAGACCCAGTACTTC.

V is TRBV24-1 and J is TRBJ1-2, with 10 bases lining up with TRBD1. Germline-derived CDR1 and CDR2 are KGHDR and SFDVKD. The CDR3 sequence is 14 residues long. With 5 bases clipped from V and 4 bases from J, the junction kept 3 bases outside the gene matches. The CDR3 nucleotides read TGTGCCACCAGTGGACAGGGGGCGAGCTATGGCTACACCTTC. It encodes CATSGQGASYGYTF.

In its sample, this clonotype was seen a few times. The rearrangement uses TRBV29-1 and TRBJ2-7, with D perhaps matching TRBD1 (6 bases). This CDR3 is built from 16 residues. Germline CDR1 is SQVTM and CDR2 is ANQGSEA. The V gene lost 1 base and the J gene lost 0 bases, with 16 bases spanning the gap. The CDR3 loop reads CSVEVWTDRSSYEQYF. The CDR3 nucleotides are TGCAGCGTTGAAGTTTGGACAGATAGGAGCTCCTACGAGCAGTACTTC.

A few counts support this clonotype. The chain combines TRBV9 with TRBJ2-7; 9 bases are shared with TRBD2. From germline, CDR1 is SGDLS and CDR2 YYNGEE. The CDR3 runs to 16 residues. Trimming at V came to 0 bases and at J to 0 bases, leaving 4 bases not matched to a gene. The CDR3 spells CASSVGIAGDSYEQYF. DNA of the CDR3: TGTGCCAGCAGCGTAGGAATAGCGGGAGACTCCTACGAGCAGTACTTC.

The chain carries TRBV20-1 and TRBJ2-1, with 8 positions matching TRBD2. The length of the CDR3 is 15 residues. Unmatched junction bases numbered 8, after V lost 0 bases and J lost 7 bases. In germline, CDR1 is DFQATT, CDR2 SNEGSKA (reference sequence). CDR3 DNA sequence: TGCAGTGCTAGAGATGTCGGGAGGGCCATAAATGAGCAGTTCTTC. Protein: CSARDVGRAINEQFF.

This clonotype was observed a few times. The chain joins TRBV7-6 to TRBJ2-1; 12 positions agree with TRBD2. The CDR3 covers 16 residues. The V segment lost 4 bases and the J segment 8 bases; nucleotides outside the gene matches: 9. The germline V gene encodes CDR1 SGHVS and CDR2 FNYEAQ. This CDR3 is CASSSPTSGSGYEQFF. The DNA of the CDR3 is TGTGCCAGCAGCTCTCCGACTAGCGGGAGTGGTTATGAGCAGTTCTTC.

This chain's CDR3 is CASSTWDEQFF. CDR3 bases: TGTGCCAGCAGCACCTGGGATGAGCAGTTCTTC. The rearrangement joins TRBV3-1 to TRBJ2-1; D not resolved. Germline CDR1 LGHDT, CDR2 YNNKEL (reference sequence). The CDR3 consists of 11 residues. V was shortened by 5 bases and J by 8 bases, with 7 bases between the two germline ends.

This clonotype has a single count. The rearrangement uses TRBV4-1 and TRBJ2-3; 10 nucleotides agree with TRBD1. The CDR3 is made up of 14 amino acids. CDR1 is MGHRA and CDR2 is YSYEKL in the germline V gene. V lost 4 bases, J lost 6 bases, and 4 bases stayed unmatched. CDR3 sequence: CASSRQGAADTQYF. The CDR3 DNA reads TGCGCCAGCAGCCGACAGGGGGCGGCCGATACGCAGTATTTT.

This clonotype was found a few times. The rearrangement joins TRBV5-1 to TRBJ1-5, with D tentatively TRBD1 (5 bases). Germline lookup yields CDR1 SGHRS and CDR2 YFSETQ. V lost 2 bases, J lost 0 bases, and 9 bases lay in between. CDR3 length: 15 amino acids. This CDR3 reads CASSFSGDSNQPQHF. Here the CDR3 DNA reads TGCGCCAGCAGCTTCTCGGGGGATAGCAATCAGCCCCAGCATTTT.

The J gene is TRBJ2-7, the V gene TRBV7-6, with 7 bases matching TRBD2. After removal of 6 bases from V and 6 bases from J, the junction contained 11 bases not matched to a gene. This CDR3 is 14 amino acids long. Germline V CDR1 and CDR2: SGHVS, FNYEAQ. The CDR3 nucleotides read TGTGCCAGCAGAGCTCGGGAGCCGGGGGGCGAGCAGTACTTC. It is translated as CASRAREPGGEQYF.

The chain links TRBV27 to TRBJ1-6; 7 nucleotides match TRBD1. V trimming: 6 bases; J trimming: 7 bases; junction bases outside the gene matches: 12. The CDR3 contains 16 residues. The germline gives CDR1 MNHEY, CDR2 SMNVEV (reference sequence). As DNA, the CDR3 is TGTGCCAGCAGAGCAGCACAGGGACAGAGAAATTCACCCCTCCACTTT. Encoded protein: CASRAAQGQRNSPLHF.

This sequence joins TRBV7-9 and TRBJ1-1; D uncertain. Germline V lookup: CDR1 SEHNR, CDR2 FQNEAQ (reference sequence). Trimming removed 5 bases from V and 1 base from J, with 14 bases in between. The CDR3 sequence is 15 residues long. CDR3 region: CASSPLSLGNTEAFF. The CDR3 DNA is TGTGCCAGCAGCCCCCTAAGCCTGGGGAACACTGAAGCTTTCTTT.

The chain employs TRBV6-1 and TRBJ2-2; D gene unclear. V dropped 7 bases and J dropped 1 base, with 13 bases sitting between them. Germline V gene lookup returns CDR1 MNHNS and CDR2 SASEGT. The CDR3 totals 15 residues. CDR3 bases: TGTGCCAGCACTCGACTCGGCTTGAACACCGGGGAGCTGTTTTTT. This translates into CASTRLGLNTGELFF.

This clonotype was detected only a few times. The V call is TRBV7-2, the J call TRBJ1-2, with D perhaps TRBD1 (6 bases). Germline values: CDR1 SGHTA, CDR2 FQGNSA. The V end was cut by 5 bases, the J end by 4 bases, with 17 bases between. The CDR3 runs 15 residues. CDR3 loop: CASSATGRNGYGYTF. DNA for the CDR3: TGTGCCAGCAGCGCCACAGGGCGTAATGGCTATGGCTACACCTTC. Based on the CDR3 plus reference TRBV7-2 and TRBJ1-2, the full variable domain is GAGVSQSPSNKVTEKGKDVELRCDPISGHTALYWYRQSLGQGLEFLIYFQGNSAPDKSGLPSDRFSAERTGGSVSTLTIQRTQQEDSAVYLCASSATGRNGYGYTFGSGTRLTVV.

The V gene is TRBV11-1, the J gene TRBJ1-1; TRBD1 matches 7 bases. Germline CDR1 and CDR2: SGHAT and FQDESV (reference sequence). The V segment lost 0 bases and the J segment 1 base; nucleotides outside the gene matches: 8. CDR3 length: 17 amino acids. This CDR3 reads CASSLAFGTETNTEAFF. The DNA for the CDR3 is TGTGCCAGCAGCTTAGCGTTCGGGACAGAGACGAACACTGAAGCTTTCTTT. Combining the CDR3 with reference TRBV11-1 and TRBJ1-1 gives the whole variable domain EAEVAQSPRYKITEKSQAVAFWCDPISGHATLYWYRQILGQGPELLVQFQDESVVDDSQLPKDRFSAERLKGVDSTLKIQPAELGDSAMYLCASSLAFGTETNTEAFFGQGTRLTVV.

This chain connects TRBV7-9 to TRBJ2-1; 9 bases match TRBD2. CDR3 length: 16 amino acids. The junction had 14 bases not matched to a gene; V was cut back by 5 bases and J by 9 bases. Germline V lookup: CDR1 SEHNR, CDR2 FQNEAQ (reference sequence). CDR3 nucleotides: TGTGCCAGCAGCGAGAGCTCAGCGGGGGGTTCGGGTGAGCAGTTCTTC. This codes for CASSESSAGGSGEQFF.

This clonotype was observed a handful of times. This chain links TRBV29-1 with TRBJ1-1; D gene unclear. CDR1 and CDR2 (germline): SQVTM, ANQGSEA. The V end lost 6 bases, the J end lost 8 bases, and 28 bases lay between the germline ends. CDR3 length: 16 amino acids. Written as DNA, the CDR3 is TGCAGCGTCCGCCAGAACGCAATGAGCGGGCTGGAAGAAGCTTTCTTT. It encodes CSVRQNAMSGLEEAFF. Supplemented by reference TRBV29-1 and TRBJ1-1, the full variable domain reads SAVISQKPSRDICQRGTSLTIQCQVDSQVTMMFWYRQQPGQSLTLIATANQGSEATYESGFVIDKFPISRPNLTFSTLTVSNMSPEDSSIYLCSVRQNAMSGLEEAFFGQGTRLTVV.

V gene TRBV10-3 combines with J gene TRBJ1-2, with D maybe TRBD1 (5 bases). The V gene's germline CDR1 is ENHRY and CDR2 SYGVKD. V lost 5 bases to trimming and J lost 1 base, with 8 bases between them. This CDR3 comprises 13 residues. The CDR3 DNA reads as TGTGCCATCAGTCTGACAGATAACTATGGCTACACCTTC. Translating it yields CAISLTDNYGYTF.

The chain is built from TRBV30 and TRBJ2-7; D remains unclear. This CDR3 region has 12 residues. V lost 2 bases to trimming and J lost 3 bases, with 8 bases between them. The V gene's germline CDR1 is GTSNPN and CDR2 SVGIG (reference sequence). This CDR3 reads CAWSTLNYEQYF. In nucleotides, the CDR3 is TGTGCCTGGAGTACCCTCAACTACGAGCAGTACTTC. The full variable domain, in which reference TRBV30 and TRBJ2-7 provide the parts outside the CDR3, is SQTIHQWPATLVQPVGSPLSLECTVEGTSNPNLYWYRQAAGRGLQLLFYSVGIGQISSEVPQNLSASRPQDRQFILSSKKLLLSDSGFYLCAWSTLNYEQYFGPGTRLTVT.

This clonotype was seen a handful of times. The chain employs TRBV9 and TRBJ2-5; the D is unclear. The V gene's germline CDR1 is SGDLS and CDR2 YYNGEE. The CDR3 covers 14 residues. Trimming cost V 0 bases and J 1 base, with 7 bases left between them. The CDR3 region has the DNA TGTGCCAGCAGCGTAGACCACAGCCAAGAGACCCAGTACTTC. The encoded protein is CASSVDHSQETQYF.

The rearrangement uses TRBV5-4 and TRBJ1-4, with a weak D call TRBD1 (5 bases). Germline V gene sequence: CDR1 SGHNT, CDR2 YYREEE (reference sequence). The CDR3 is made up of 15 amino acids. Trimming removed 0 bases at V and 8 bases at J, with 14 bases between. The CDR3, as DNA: TGTGCCAGCAGCTTGGCTTCTGGGGCAAGGGAAAAACTGTTTTTT. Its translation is CASSLASGAREKLFF.

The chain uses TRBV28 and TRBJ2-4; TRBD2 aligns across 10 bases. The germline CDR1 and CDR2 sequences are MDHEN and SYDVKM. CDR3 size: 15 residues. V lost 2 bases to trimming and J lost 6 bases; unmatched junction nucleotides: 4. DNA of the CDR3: TGTGCCAGCAGTTTAACTAGCGGGGTTCGAAACATTCAGTACTTC. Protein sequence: CASSLTSGVRNIQYF. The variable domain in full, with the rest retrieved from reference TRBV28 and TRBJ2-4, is DVKVTQSSRYLVKRTGEKVFLECVQDMDHENMFWYRQDPGLGLRLIYFSYDVKMKEKGDIPEGYSVSREKKERFSLILESASTNQTSMYLCASSLTSGVRNIQYFGAGTRLSVL.

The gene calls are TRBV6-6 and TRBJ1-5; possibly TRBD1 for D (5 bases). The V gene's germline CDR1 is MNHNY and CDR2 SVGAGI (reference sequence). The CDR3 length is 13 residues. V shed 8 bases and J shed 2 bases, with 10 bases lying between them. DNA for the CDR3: TGTGCCAGCGGAAGGGGAGGCAATCAGCCCCAGCATTTT. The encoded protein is CASGRGGNQPQHF.

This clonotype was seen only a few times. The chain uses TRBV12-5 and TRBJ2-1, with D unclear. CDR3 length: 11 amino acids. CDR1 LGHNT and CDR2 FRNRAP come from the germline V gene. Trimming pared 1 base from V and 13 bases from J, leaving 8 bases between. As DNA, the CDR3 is TGTGCTAGTGGTTTGGGACTTTATCAGTTCTTC. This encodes CASGLGLYQFF. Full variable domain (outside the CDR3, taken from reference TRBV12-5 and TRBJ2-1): DARVTQTPRHKVTEMGQEVTMRCQPILGHNTVFWYRQTMMQGLELLAYFRNRAPLDDSGMPKDRFSAEMPDATLATLKIQPSEPRDSAVYFCASGLGLYQFFGPGTRLTVL.

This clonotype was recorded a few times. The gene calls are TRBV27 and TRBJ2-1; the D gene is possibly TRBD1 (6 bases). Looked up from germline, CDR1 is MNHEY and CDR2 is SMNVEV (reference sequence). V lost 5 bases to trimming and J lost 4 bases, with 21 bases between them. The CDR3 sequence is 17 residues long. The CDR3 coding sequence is TGTGCCAGCAGTGACAGGTGGGTAGGGCGACCGTACAATGAGCAGTTCTTC. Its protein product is CASSDRWVGRPYNEQFF.

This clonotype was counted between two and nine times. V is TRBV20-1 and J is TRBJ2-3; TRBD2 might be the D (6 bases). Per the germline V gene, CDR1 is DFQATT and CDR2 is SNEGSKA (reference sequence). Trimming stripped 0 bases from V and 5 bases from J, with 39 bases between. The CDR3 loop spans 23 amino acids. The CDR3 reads CSARDKPPARGGNEGYGLDTQYF. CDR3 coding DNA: TGCAGTGCTAGAGATAAACCCCCTGCGCGTGGGGGGAACGAGGGGTATGGCTTAGATACGCAGTATTTT.

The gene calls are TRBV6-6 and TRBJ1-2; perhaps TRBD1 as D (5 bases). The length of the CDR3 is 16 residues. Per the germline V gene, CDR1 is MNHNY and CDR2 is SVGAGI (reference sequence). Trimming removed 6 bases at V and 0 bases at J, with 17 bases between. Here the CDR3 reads CASSKDPWGANYGYTF. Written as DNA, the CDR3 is TGTGCCAGCAGCAAGGACCCATGGGGCGCTAACTATGGCTACACCTTC.

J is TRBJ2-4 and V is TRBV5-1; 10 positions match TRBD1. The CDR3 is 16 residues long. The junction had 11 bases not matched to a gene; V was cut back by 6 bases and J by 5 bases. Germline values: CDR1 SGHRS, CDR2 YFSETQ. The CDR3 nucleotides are TGCGCCAGCACTTTCGGCGACAGGGGGCGCGAAAACATTCAGTACTTC. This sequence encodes CASTFGDRGRENIQYF.

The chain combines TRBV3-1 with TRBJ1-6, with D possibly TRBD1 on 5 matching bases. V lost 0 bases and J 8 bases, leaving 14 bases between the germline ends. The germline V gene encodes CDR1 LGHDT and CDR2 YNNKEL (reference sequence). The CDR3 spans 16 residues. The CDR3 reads CASSQEMGVVDSPLHF. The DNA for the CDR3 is TGTGCCAGCAGCCAAGAAATGGGGGTTGTGGATTCACCCCTCCACTTT.